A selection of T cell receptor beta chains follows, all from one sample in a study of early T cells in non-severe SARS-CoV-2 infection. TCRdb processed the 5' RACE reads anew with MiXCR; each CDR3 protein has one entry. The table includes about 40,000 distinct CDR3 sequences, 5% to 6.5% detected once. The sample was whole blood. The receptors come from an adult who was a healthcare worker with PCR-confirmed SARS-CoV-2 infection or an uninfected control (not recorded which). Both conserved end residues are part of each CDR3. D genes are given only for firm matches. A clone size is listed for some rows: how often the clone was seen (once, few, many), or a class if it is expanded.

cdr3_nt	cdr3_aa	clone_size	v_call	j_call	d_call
TGTGCCTGGAGTAGAAACTATGGCTACACCTTC	CAWSRNYGYTF	-	TRBV30	TRBJ1-2	-
TGTGCCAGTAGTCCCAGACAGGGAAGGACTGAAGCTTTCTTT	CASSPRQGRTEAFF	many	TRBV19	TRBJ1-1	TRBD1
TGTGCCAGCGGATACGAGGGGGCGGAGGAGCAGTACTTC	CASGYEGAEEQYF	few	TRBV6-6	TRBJ2-7	TRBD1
TGTGCCAGCAGTGGGCTAGCGGGGACACAAGAGACCCAGTACTTC	CASSGLAGTQETQYF	many	TRBV6-1	TRBJ2-5	TRBD2
TGTGCCAGCTCACCGAGTCGGACTACCCACGAGCAGTACTTC	CASSPSRTTHEQYF	few	TRBV18	TRBJ2-7	-
TGTGCCAGCAGTAGACAGGGGGGTTATGGAACCCAGTACTTC	CASSRQGGYGTQYF	many	TRBV12-3/TRBV12-4	TRBJ2-5	TRBD1
TGCAGTGCCCCTTCACCCCCCGGGACTCCAAACACAGATACGCAGTATTTT	CSAPSPPGTPNTDTQYF	many	TRBV20-1	TRBJ2-3	-
TGTGCCAGCACCTTCTCCACGAACACCGGGGAGCTGTTTTTT	CASTFSTNTGELFF	few	TRBV12-3/TRBV12-4	TRBJ2-2	-
TGTGCCAGCAGCTTAGCGAACATGGGGCAGTACTTC	CASSLANMGQYF	many	TRBV7-9	TRBJ2-7	-
TGTGCCAGCAGCTTGGCCAGCCAGGGGGCGGGTGGCTACACCTTC	CASSLASQGAGGYTF	few	TRBV5-4	TRBJ1-2	TRBD1
TGTGCCAGCAGTTCGAGACTAGCGGGAGGGTCCTACAATGAGCAGTTCTTC	CASSSRLAGGSYNEQFF	few	TRBV28	TRBJ2-1	TRBD2
TGCGCCAGCAGCTTGGCAAATCCCTCCTACGAGCAGTACTTC	CASSLANPSYEQYF	many	TRBV5-1	TRBJ2-7	-
TGTGCCAGCAGCCGTGTCGGGGGGTCAGAGACCCAGTACTTC	CASSRVGGSETQYF	many	TRBV5-4	TRBJ2-5	TRBD2
TGCGCCAGCAGCTCCGGACTAGCGGGGGGTCCTTACAATGAGCAGTTCTTC	CASSSGLAGGPYNEQFF	many	TRBV5-1	TRBJ2-1	TRBD2
TGTGCCAGCAGCTCTGACAGGGCGAACACTGAAGCTTTCTTT	CASSSDRANTEAFF	many	TRBV7-9	TRBJ1-1	TRBD1
TGTGCCAGCAGCTTGGCCGGGGGTAGGGGCTACACCTTC	CASSLAGGRGYTF	-	TRBV5-4	TRBJ1-2	-
TGTGCCATCAGTGTGGCGGGCCCTGATTCACCCCTCCACTTT	CAISVAGPDSPLHF	many	TRBV10-3	TRBJ1-6	-
TGTGCCAGTAGTATAGCCTCGGTCCCGAACAATGAGCAGTTCTTC	CASSIASVPNNEQFF	many	TRBV19	TRBJ2-1	-
TGTGCCAGCAGCTTAGGCGGACTAGCGGGCGCCGGCGCAGATACGCAGTATTTT	CASSLGGLAGAGADTQYF	-	TRBV7-8	TRBJ2-3	TRBD2
TGCAGTGCGGGTGCAGGGAGCCCCTACAATGAGCAGTTCTTC	CSAGAGSPYNEQFF	many	TRBV20-1	TRBJ2-1	-
TGCAGTGCTCGTGGAGCCGGGACTAGGTACGAGCAGTACTTC	CSARGAGTRYEQYF	many	TRBV20-1	TRBJ2-7	TRBD2
TGTGCCAGCACCCTCCGGCCTTTGGGTGAAGCTTTCTTT	CASTLRPLGEAFF	many	TRBV12-3/TRBV12-4	TRBJ1-1	-
TGTGCCAGCAGTTTGGGGTTCACAGATACGCAGTATTTT	CASSLGFTDTQYF	many	TRBV12-3/TRBV12-4	TRBJ2-3	-
TGTGCCAGCAGCCCGACCGAATACACCGGGGAGCTGTTTTTT	CASSPTEYTGELFF	many	TRBV11-2	TRBJ2-2	-
TGTGCCAGCAGTCCCCACTCACATCTAGCGGAGCAGTTCTTC	CASSPHSHLAEQFF	many	TRBV28	TRBJ2-1	-
TGTGCCAGCAGCTCCAGTGACCTAGGCAATGAGCAGTTCTTC	CASSSSDLGNEQFF	medium-sized	TRBV9	TRBJ2-1	-
TGCAGTGCTACCGACAGGGGGGATGAGCAGTTCTTC	CSATDRGDEQFF	many	TRBV20-1	TRBJ2-1	TRBD1
TGTGCCAGCAGCCAAGACTACCTCCCCGGGGTGAACACTGAAGCTTTCTTT	CASSQDYLPGVNTEAFF	-	TRBV3-1	TRBJ1-1	-